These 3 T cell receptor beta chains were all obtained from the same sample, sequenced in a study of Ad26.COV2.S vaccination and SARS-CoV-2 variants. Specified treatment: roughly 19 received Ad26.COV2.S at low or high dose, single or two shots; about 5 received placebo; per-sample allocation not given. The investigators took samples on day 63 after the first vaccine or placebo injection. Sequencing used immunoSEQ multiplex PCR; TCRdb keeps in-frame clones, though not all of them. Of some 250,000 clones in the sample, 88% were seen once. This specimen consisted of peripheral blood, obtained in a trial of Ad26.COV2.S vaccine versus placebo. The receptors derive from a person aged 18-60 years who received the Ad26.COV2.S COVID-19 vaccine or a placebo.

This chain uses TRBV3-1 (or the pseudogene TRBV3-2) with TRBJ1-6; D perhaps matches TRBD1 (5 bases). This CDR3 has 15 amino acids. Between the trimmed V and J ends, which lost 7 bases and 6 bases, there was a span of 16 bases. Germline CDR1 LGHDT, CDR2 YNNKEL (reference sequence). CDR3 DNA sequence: TGTGCCAGCACCCCTGGGACCGCCGGTAATTCACCCCTCCACTTT. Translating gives CASTPGTAGNSPLHF.

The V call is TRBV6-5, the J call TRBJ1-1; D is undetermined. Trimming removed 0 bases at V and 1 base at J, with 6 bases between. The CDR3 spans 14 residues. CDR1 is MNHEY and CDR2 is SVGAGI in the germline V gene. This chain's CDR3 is CASSYSFRNTEAFF. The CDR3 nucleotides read TGTGCCAGCAGTTACTCTTTTCGGAACACTGAAGCTTTCTTT.

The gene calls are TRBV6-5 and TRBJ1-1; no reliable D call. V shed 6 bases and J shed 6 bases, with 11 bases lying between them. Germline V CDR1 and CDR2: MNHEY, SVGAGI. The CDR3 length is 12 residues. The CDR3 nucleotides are TGTGCCAGCAGACACGCGGAGGCTGAAGCTTTCTTT. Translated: CASRHAEAEAFF.